This paragraph reports one T cell receptor (beta chain). Original processing notes: From reference gene primer amplification, estimates of nucleated cell counts were derived. TCRdb keeps only in-frame clones here, not all; method: immunoSEQ multiplex PCR. The V and J calls and clone size were taken over from that table, and D and trimming were inferred from the DNA. There are 150,000 to 200,000 clones in the sample; approximately 85% occur only once, and 2.5% to 3.5% lies in the top ten. The sample is drawn from a study of blood T cell repertoires in COVID-19. As for the study in general: The United States, Italy and Spain supplied acute and convalescent COVID-19 samples. The analysed material was cDNA or gDNA that came from T cells, B-cell-depleted T cells, or PBMCs.

The source material was peripheral blood. The clonotype originates from a man between 60 and 70 years old with acute or convalescent COVID-19.

CDR3 region: CASSRWTGNEKLFF. CDR3 nucleotides: TGTGCCAGCAGCCGATGGACAGGGAACGAAAAACTGTTTTTT. This sequence joins TRBV5-6 and TRBJ1-4, with 8 bases aligning to TRBD1. Germline V lookup: CDR1 SGHDT, CDR2 YYEEEE. The CDR3 loop spans 14 amino acids. The J segment lost 8 bases and the V segment lost 4 bases, leaving 7 bases of the junction unmatched.